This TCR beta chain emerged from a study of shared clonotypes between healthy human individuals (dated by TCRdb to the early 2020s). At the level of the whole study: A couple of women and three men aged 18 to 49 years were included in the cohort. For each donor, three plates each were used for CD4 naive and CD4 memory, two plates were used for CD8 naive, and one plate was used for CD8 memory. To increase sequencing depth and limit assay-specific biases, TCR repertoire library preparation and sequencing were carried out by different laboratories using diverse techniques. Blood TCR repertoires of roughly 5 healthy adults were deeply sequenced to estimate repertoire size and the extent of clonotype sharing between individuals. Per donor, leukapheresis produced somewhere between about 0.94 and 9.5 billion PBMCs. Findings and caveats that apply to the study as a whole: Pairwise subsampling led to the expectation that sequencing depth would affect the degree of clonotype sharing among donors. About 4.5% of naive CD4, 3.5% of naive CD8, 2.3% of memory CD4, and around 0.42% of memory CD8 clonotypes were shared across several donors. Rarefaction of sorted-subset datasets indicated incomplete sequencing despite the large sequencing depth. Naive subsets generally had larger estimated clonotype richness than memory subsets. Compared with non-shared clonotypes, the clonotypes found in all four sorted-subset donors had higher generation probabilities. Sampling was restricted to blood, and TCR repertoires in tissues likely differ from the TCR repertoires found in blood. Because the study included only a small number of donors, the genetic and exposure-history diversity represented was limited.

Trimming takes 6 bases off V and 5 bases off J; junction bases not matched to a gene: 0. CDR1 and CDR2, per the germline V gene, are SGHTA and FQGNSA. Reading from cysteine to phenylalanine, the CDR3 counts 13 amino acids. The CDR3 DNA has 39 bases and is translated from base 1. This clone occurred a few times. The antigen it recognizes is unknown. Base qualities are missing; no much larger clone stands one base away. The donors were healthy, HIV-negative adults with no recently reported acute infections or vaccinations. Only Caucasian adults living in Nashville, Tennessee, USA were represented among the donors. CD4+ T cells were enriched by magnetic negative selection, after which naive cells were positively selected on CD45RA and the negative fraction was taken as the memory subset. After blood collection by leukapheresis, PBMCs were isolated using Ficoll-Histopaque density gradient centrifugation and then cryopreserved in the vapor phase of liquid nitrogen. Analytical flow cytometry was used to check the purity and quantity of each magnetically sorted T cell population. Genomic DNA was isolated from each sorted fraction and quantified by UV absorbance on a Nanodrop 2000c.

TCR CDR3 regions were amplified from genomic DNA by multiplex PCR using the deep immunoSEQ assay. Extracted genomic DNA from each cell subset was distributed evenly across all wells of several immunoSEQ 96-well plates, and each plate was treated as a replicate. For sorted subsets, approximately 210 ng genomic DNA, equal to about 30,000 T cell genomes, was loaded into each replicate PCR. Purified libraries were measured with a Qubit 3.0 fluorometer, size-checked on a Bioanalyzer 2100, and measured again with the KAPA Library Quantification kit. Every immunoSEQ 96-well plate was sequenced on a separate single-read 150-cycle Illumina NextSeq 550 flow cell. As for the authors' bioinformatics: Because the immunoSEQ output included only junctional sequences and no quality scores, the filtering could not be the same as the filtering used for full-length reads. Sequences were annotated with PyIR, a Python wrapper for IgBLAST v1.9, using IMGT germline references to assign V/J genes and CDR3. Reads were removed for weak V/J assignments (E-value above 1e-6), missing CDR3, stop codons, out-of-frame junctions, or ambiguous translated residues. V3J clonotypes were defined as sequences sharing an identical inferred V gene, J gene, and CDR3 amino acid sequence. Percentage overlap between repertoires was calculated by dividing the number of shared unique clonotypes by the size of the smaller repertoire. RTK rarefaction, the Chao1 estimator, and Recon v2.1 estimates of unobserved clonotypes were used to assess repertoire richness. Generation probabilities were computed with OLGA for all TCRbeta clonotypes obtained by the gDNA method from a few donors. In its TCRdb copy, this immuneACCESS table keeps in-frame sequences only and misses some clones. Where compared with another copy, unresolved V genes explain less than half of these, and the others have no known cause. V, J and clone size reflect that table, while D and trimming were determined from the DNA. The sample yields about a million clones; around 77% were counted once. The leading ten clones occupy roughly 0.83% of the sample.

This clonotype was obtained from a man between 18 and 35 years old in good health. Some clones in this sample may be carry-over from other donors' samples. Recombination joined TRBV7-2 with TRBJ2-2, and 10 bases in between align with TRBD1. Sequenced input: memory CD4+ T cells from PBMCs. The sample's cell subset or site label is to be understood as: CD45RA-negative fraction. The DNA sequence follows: TGTGCCAGCAGGGACAGGGGGACCGGGGAGCTGTTTTTT. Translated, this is CASRDRGTGELFF.